The source of this T cell receptor beta chain is a study of cytomegalovirus exposure and HLA in healthy donors. Worth noting for this clone: Its antigen is not identified.

Primers for the PCR totalled 60 Vbeta and 13 Jbeta. TCRdb keeps only in-frame clones here, not all; method: immunoSEQ multiplex PCR. This sample's clone table lists about 130,000 clones. Whole-study findings and limits: Among TCR sequences, most were rare, though some public TCRs appeared in many donors.

The source is a woman between 55 and 75 years old in good health and CMV-seronegative. Sequencing was done on a sample of PBMCs.

The CDR3 coding sequence is TGTGCCAGCTCACTCGGGACAGCCACTGAAGCTTTCTTT. Its translation is CASSLGTATEAFF. The J gene is TRBJ1-1, the V gene TRBV18; 7 nucleotides match TRBD1. The V and J ends lost 4 bases and 4 bases, in that order; junction bases with no gene match: 3. This CDR3 is built from 13 residues. Germline assignment: CDR1 KGHSH and CDR2 LQKENI.